The 13 T cell receptor beta chains given below trace back to one sample, sequenced in a study of blood T cell repertoires in COVID-19 (dated by TCRdb to about 2020). Library generation was performed with the immunoSEQ multiplex PCR assay. The table was pulled from immuneACCESS by TCRdb, which kept in-frame rearrangements only. Such tables lose some clones; where checked, under half of the loss comes from unresolved V genes, and the rest has no known cause. The sample includes 400,000 to 450,000 clones, with 89% observed a single time. Clones ranked in the top ten supply under 2% of the sample. Material for sequencing was peripheral blood. These TCRs come from a woman aged 40-49 years with COVID-19, enrolled during active disease.

This chain joins TRBV19 and TRBJ1-2; perhaps TRBD1 as D (6 bases). Germline CDR1 and CDR2: LNHDA and SQIVND (reference sequence). V shed 8 bases and J shed 1 base, with 11 bases lying between them. CDR3 length: 13 amino acids. CDR3 bases: TGTGCCAGTCGGACAGCCGGTAACTATGGCTACACCTTC. It specifies CASRTAGNYGYTF.

V gene TRBV6-2 or TRBV6-3 combines with J gene TRBJ1-6; 7 nucleotides line up with TRBD1. The CDR3 loop spans 15 amino acids. V lost 2 bases, J lost 8 bases, and 6 bases stayed unmatched. Germline lookup yields CDR1 MNHEY and CDR2 SVGEGT. CDR3 sequence reads: CASSYPPTGDSPLHF. The DNA for the CDR3 is TGTGCCAGCAGTTACCCTCCAACAGGGGATTCACCCCTCCACTTT.

This chain connects TRBV27 to TRBJ1-1, with D maybe TRBD1 (5 bases). Per the germline V gene, CDR1 is MNHEY and CDR2 is SMNVEV (reference sequence). V was cut by 3 bases and J by 0 bases, with 14 bases left in between. The CDR3 totals 16 residues. The CDR3 spells CASSFTGLGMNTEAFF. CDR3 sequence (DNA): TGTGCCAGCAGTTTTACAGGTTTGGGGATGAACACTGAAGCTTTCTTT.

The chain carries TRBV5-1 and TRBJ2-1, with 7 bases aligning to TRBD1. Per germline, CDR1 SGHRS and CDR2 YFSETQ. The CDR3 consists of 13 residues. The junction had 4 bases not matched to a gene; V was cut back by 2 bases and J by 8 bases. CDR3 in amino acids: CASSFNRGYEQFF. In DNA, the CDR3 is TGCGCCAGCAGCTTTAACAGGGGATATGAGCAGTTCTTC.

V usage is TRBV18 and J usage is TRBJ2-1; 7 positions agree with TRBD2. Germline V gene sequence: CDR1 KGHSH, CDR2 LQKENI. This CDR3 has 15 amino acids. V shed 2 bases, J shed 2 bases, and the junction held 3 bases outside the gene matches. Here the CDR3 reads CASSPSGGTYNEQFF. DNA of the CDR3: TGTGCCAGCTCACCATCCGGGGGGACCTACAATGAGCAGTTCTTC. The entire variable domain, with the rest obtained from reference TRBV18 and TRBJ2-1, is as follows: NAGVMQNPRHLVRRRGQEARLRCSPMKGHSHVYWYRQLPEEGLKFMVYLQKENIIDESGMPKERFSAEFPKEGPSILRIQQVVRGDSAAYFCASSPSGGTYNEQFFGPGTRLTVL.

The chain is built from TRBV3-1 (or the pseudogene TRBV3-2) and TRBJ1-6, with 7 positions matching TRBD1. The V gene's germline CDR1 is LGHDT and CDR2 YNNKEL (reference sequence). Unmatched junction bases numbered 6, after V lost 3 bases and J lost 10 bases. The CDR3 contains 14 residues. The CDR3 DNA is TGTGCCAGCAGCCATAAGACAGGGCAATCACCCCTCCACTTT. This codes for CASSHKTGQSPLHF.

The gene calls are TRBV10-3 and TRBJ1-1; TRBD1 agrees at 8 bases. Germline values: CDR1 ENHRY, CDR2 SYGVKD. The CDR3 is 14 amino acids. V dropped 7 bases and J dropped 5; count of bases not matched to a gene: 9. CDR3 nucleotide sequence: TGTGCCATCATCCCCGGGACAGGAGAGACTGAAGCTTTCTTT. Protein sequence: CAIIPGTGETEAFF.

The genes are TRBV6-2 or TRBV6-3 and TRBJ2-5; 8 bases align to TRBD2. The CDR3 sequence is 17 residues long. With 2 bases clipped from V and 2 bases from J, the junction kept 10 bases outside the gene matches. Germline lookup yields CDR1 MNHEY and CDR2 SVGEGT. The DNA of the CDR3 is TGTGCCAGCAGTTACCTCCTGGCAGCGGGGGTGCAAGAGACCCAGTACTTC. It translates to CASSYLLAAGVQETQYF.

This clone came up a few times. The rearrangement links TRBV15 to TRBJ1-4; 7 nucleotides line up with TRBD1. Losses at the gene ends were 0 bases for V and 6 bases for J; bases not matched to a gene: 4. This CDR3 comprises 15 residues. Germline V CDR1 and CDR2: LNHNV, YYDKDF (reference sequence). CDR3 region: CATSRDRDRDEKLFF. The DNA for the CDR3 is TGTGCCACCAGCAGAGACCGGGACAGAGATGAAAAACTGTTTTTT.

The chain joins TRBV6-2 or TRBV6-3 to TRBJ2-7; 13 nucleotides line up with TRBD2. The germline CDR1 and CDR2 sequences are MNHEY and SVGEGT. The CDR3 runs 17 residues. The ends lost 2 bases at V and 7 bases at J; junction bases unmatched: 11. CDR3 nucleotides: TGTGCCAGCAGTTACCCGACCGGACTAGCGGGAGTTAGGGAGCAGTACTTC. This sequence encodes CASSYPTGLAGVREQYF.

CDR3 sequence (DNA): TGTGCCAGCAGCTTAGTAGGGGGGGCCCTCAACAATGAGCAGTTCTTC. This sequence encodes CASSLVGGALNNEQFF. V usage is TRBV7-9 and J usage is TRBJ2-1, with D perhaps TRBD2 (7 bases). The CDR3 is 16 amino acids. Germline CDR1 is SEHNR and CDR2 is FQNEAQ (reference sequence). Trimming took off 1 base at V and 5 bases at J, with 15 bases between the two ends. Full variable domain (remainder filled in from reference TRBV7-9 and TRBJ2-1): DTGVSQNPRHKITKRGQNVTFRCDPISEHNRLYWYRQTLGQGPEFLTYFQNEAQLEKSRLLSDRFSAERPKGSFSTLEIQRTEQGDSAMYLCASSLVGGALNNEQFFGPGTRLTVL.

Details on this clone: The junction departs from the called germline gene at one end, perhaps through a read error. Here the CDR3 DNA reads TGTGCTAGCAGCCCCGGACTAGCGAGCACAGATACGCAGTATTTT. Its protein product is CASSPGLASTDTQYF. The V gene is TRBV7-7, the J gene TRBJ2-3, with 9 bases identical to TRBD2. In germline, CDR1 is SSHAT, CDR2 FNYEAQ (reference sequence). This CDR3 region has 15 residues.

This rearrangement joins TRBV7-9 to TRBJ1-2; 7 bases line up with TRBD1. The CDR3 spans 15 residues. The ends lost 4 bases at V and 3 bases at J; junction bases unmatched: 8. The germline CDR1 and CDR2 sequences are SEHNR and FQNEAQ (reference sequence). This CDR3 reads CASSSSGQRHYGYTF. CDR3 in DNA: TGTGCCAGCAGCTCATCGGGACAGCGGCACTATGGCTACACCTTC.